This T cell receptor beta chain was recovered during a study of T cell changes during pregnancy in multiple sclerosis. This clone has more than one count but fewer than ten. The V end was cut by 7 bases, the J end by 4 bases, with 13 bases between. Germline V gives CDR1 MNHNY, CDR2 SVGAGI (reference sequence). The CDR3 is 13 residues long. Sequencing used immunoSEQ multiplex PCR; TCRdb keeps in-frame clones, though not all of them. This table holds some 97,000 clones, around nine tenths found once. This TCR was recovered from a female donor with multiple sclerosis, enrolled in a pregnancy study. The chain employs TRBV6-6 and TRBJ1-1; D remains unclear. This material consisted of peripheral blood, taken in the second trimester of pregnancy. For the CDR3, the DNA is TGTGCCAGCAAATTCGAAGAGGGCACTGAAGCTTTCTTT. This encodes CASKFEEGTEAFF.